Following are 24 T cell receptor beta chains from one sample sequenced in a study of cytomegalovirus exposure and HLA in healthy donors. Primers included in the PCR were 60 Vbeta and 13 Jbeta primers. Generated by immunoSEQ multiplex PCR, the TCRdb table keeps only in-frame clones and is missing some. Altogether about 170,000 clones are present, approximately 71% being singletons, with the ten largest covering roughly 1.6%. Sequencing input: PBMCs. These TCRs come from a girl under 18 in good health and CMV-seronegative.

The chain recombines TRBV7-8 with TRBJ1-5; D possibly corresponds to TRBD1 (6 bases). V lost 4 bases and J 5 bases, leaving 9 bases between the germline ends. The CDR3 consists of 13 residues. Germline CDR1 reads SGHVS; CDR2 reads FQNEAQ. CDR3 residues: CASSSAGDQPQHF. The CDR3 DNA reads as TGTGCCAGCAGCTCCGCAGGGGATCAGCCCCAGCATTTT.

The chain couples TRBV9 to TRBJ2-7, with D maybe TRBD1 (6 bases). V was shortened by 2 bases and J by 2 bases, with 14 bases between the two germline ends. Germline CDR1 is SGDLS and CDR2 is YYNGEE. The length of the CDR3 is 15 residues. In DNA, the CDR3 is TGTGCCAGCAGCGTTTCCCCAACAGGGACCTACGAGCAGTACTTC. Translation: CASSVSPTGTYEQYF.

This sequence joins TRBV19 and TRBJ1-1; D ambiguous. The V end lost 2 bases, the J end lost 6 bases, and 7 bases lay between the germline ends. The CDR3 runs to 12 residues. Germline V gene data show CDR1 as LNHDA and CDR2 as SQIVND (reference sequence). The CDR3 DNA reads as TGTGCCAGTAGTATACCGGGTGCTGAAGCTTTCTTT. Translated, it gives CASSIPGAEAFF.

The genes are TRBV7-6 and TRBJ2-2; D is uncertain. The V end was cut by 1 base, the J end by 5 bases, with 5 bases between. Germline V gives CDR1 SGHVS, CDR2 FNYEAQ. The CDR3 contains 13 residues. CDR3 protein: CASSLDITGELFF. CDR3 DNA sequence: TGTGCCAGCAGCTTAGATATAACCGGGGAGCTGTTTTTT.

Only one count was recorded for this clone. Other nucleotide sequences in the sample specify the same CDR3. The genes are TRBV5-1 and TRBJ2-2; possibly TRBD2 for D (5 bases). The germline V gene encodes CDR1 SGHRS and CDR2 YFSETQ. Deletions cut 5 bases from V and 7 bases from J, with 12 bases between. CDR3 length equals 13 residues. The CDR3 here is CASSLDSIGELFF. CDR3 in DNA: TGCGCCAGCAGTCTGGACTCCATCGGGGAGCTGTTTTTT.

This chain connects TRBV7-9 to TRBJ1-2; D might be TRBD1 (6 bases). The CDR3 spans 14 residues. Germline V CDR1 and CDR2: SEHNR, FQNEAQ (reference sequence). The V end lost 11 bases, the J end lost 2 bases, and 18 bases lay between the germline ends. The CDR3 region has the DNA TGTGCCGCCACTAAACCGGGACAAAACTATGGCTACACCTTC. Translation gives CAATKPGQNYGYTF.

This clone came up a few times. The rearrangement joins TRBV15 to TRBJ2-5; D is perhaps TRBD1 (6 bases). This CDR3 has 15 residues. Germline assignment: CDR1 LNHNV and CDR2 YYDKDF (reference sequence). Trimming took 3 bases from V and 5 from J, leaving 16 bases between them. The CDR3 region has the DNA TGTGCCACCAGCAGGACCGGTCGGACAGTCGAGACCCAGTACTTC. This sequence encodes CATSRTGRTVETQYF.

J is TRBJ1-5 and V is TRBV1; TRBD1, the table's D call, lacks a check against the DNA. TRBV1 constitutes a pseudogene. The CDR3 has 15 residues. CDR3 nucleotide sequence: TGCACCAGCAGCGTGGACAGGGGAAGCAATCAGCCCCAGCATTTT. Translating it yields CTSSVDRGSNQPQHF.

The table lists this clone with many counts. The V gene is TRBV7-9, the J gene TRBJ1-1; 7 bases line up with TRBD1. CDR3 length: 14 amino acids. CDR1 and CDR2 from the germline V gene are SEHNR and FQNEAQ (reference sequence). Germline trimming cut 2 bases from V and 3 bases from J; bases unmatched to any gene: 3. CDR3 sequence: CASSLTGADTEAFF. The CDR3 DNA is TGTGCCAGCAGCTTAACAGGGGCGGACACTGAAGCTTTCTTT.

In its sample, this clone was seen a few times. This chain uses TRBV7-9 with TRBJ1-5; the D is unclear. Germline assignment: CDR1 SEHNR and CDR2 FQNEAQ (reference sequence). This CDR3 is 17 amino acids long. The V end lost 3 bases, the J end lost 0 bases, and 15 bases lay between the germline ends. The CDR3 protein is CASSLSGDSVSNQPQHF. CDR3 DNA: TGTGCCAGCAGCTTGAGCGGAGATTCTGTTAGCAATCAGCCCCAGCATTTT.

CDR3 protein: CASRKQGAVYGYTF. CDR3 sequence (DNA): TGCGCCAGCAGAAAACAGGGGGCCGTCTATGGCTACACCTTC. The rearrangement uses TRBV5-1 and TRBJ1-2; 9 bases are shared with TRBD1. With 5 bases clipped from V and 4 bases from J, the junction kept 6 bases outside the gene matches. CDR1 and CDR2 (germline): SGHRS, YFSETQ. CDR3 length: 14 amino acids. Full variable domain (rest looked up from reference TRBV5-1 and TRBJ1-2): KAGVTQTPRYLIKTRGQQVTLSCSPISGHRSVSWYQQTPGQGLQFLFEYFSETQRNKGNFPGRFSGRQFSNSRSEMNVSTLELGDSALYLCASRKQGAVYGYTFGSGTRLTVV.

This clone has more than one count but fewer than ten. This chain joins TRBV19 and TRBJ1-5, with D maybe TRBD1 (6 bases). V was shortened by 4 bases and J by 5 bases, with 15 bases between the two germline ends. The CDR3 has 15 amino acids. Germline V lookup: CDR1 LNHDA, CDR2 SQIVND (reference sequence). The CDR3 DNA follows: TGTGCCAGTAGTAATATACAGGGTATGCATCAGCCCCAGCATTTT. Protein product: CASSNIQGMHQPQHF.

The chain links TRBV6-5 to TRBJ1-2; 10 positions match TRBD1. The CDR3 has 15 amino acids. The germline V gene has CDR1 MNHEY and CDR2 SVGAGI. V shed 6 bases, J shed 0 bases, and the junction held 4 bases outside the gene matches. The CDR3 sequence: CASRTGGASNYGYTF. In nucleotides, the CDR3 is TGTGCCAGCAGGACAGGGGGCGCGTCTAACTATGGCTACACCTTC.

This chain uses TRBV7-9 with TRBJ2-7; the match to TRBD1 covers 7 bases. CDR3 length equals 13 residues. The junction had 4 bases not matched to a gene; V was cut back by 5 bases and J by 3 bases. In germline, CDR1 is SEHNR, CDR2 FQNEAQ (reference sequence). This CDR3 is CASSMGTVYEQYF. The CDR3 nucleotides read TGTGCCAGCAGCATGGGGACAGTCTACGAGCAGTACTTC.

The chain employs TRBV6-5 and TRBJ2-5; D is perhaps TRBD1 (7 bases). The germline V gene has CDR1 MNHEY and CDR2 SVGAGI. The V and J ends lost 4 bases and 9 bases respectively, with 15 bases between them. The CDR3 is 13 amino acids. The CDR3 spells CASSSRQGGAQYF. The DNA of the CDR3 is TGTGCCAGCAGTTCCAGACAGGGAGGTGCCCAGTACTTC.

The chain uses TRBV5-4 and TRBJ2-7, with TRBD1 as a possible D gene (5 bases). Germline CDR1 reads SGHNT; CDR2 reads YYREEE (reference sequence). Trimming removed 2 bases from V and 1 base from J, with 7 bases in between. CDR3 size: 13 residues. The CDR3 is CASSFRESYEQYF. The CDR3 DNA follows: TGTGCCAGCAGCTTCAGGGAATCCTACGAGCAGTACTTC.

Comment on this clone: The sample has other DNA sequences that encode this CDR3 too. The V and J genes are TRBV27 and TRBJ1-5; D not resolved. The CDR3 has 12 amino acids. Germline lookup yields CDR1 MNHEY and CDR2 SMNVEV (reference sequence). V was cut by 6 bases and J by 3 bases, with 6 bases left in between. CDR3 DNA: TGTGCCAGCAGCTTTTCCAATCAGCCCCAGCATTTT. It is translated as CASSFSNQPQHF.

The chain uses TRBV19 and TRBJ1-3, with 8 bases fitting TRBD1. The CDR3 loop spans 15 amino acids. Germline V gene lookup returns CDR1 LNHDA and CDR2 SQIVND (reference sequence). V was pared by 5 bases and J by 3 bases, with 6 bases of the junction left unmatched. The CDR3 DNA sequence: TGTGCCAGTAGTGGCACAGGGGGGAATGGAAACACCATATATTTT. This gives the protein CASSGTGGNGNTIYF.

The genes are TRBV5-1 and TRBJ1-4; weak D call: TRBD1 (5 bases). V shed 4 bases and J shed 8 bases, with 15 bases lying between them. The germline CDR1 and CDR2 sequences are SGHRS and YFSETQ. The length of the CDR3 is 14 residues. The CDR3 DNA sequence: TGCGCCAGCAGCCCCGAGTGGGGGGGAGAAAAACTGTTTTTT. It is translated as CASSPEWGGEKLFF.

The chain combines TRBV7-9 with TRBJ1-1; D is possibly TRBD1 (6 bases). The CDR3 is 12 residues long. With 1 base removed from V and 10 bases from J, the gap between germline ends came to 10 bases. Germline CDR1 reads SEHNR; CDR2 reads FQNEAQ (reference sequence). The DNA of the CDR3 is TGTGCCAGCAGCTTAGAAGACAGGCCAGCTTTCTTT. Its protein product is CASSLEDRPAFF.

The chain combines TRBV18 with TRBJ2-6, with D uncertain. The V and J ends lost 3 bases and 11 bases respectively, with 5 bases between them. CDR1 and CDR2 (germline): KGHSH, LQKENI. This CDR3 comprises 11 residues. The CDR3, as DNA: TGTGCCAGCTCACCGGGCGACGTCCTGACTTTC. Its translation: CASSPGDVLTF.

Of note for this clone: No conserved phenylalanine or tryptophan ends this CDR3, so it is likely a read error. J is TRBJ1-2 and V is TRBV5-1; 9 bases agree with TRBD1. V shed 6 bases, J shed 6 bases, and the junction held 9 bases outside the gene matches. CDR3 size: 14 residues. CDR1 is SGHRS, CDR2 YFSETQ, per germline. In DNA form, the CDR3 reads TGCGCCAGCACCGAATCCGGGACAGGGAATGGCTACACCCTC. It translates to CASTESGTGNGYTL.

In this sample, this clone turned up once. This chain links TRBV6-5 with TRBJ1-2; 7 bases agree with TRBD1. V trimming: 4 bases; J trimming: 6 bases; junction bases outside the gene matches: 5. The CDR3 totals 13 residues. Germline V lookup: CDR1 MNHEY, CDR2 SVGAGI. CDR3 coding DNA: TGTGCCAGCAGTTCTGACAGGGCCCATGGCTACACCTTC. Residues: CASSSDRAHGYTF.

CDR3 bases: TGTGCCAGCAGAGCCTCCTATCTAGCGGAAGAGACCCAGTACTTC. This encodes CASRASYLAEETQYF. V and J are TRBV2 and TRBJ2-5; 7 positions match TRBD2. Germline-derived CDR1 and CDR2 are SNHLY and FYNNEI. The junction had 10 bases not matched to a gene; V was cut back by 6 bases and J by 3 bases. The CDR3 consists of 15 residues.